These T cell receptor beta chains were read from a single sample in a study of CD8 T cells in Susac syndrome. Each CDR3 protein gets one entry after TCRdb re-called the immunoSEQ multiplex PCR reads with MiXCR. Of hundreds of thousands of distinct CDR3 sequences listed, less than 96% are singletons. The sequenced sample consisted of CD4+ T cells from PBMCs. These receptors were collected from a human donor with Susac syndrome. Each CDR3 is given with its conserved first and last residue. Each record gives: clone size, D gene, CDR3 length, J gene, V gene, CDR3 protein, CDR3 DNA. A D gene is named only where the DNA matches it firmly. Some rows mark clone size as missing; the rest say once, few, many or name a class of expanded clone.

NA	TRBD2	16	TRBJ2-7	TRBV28	CASSLFASGSWYEQYF	TGTGCCAGCAGTTTGTTTGCTAGCGGGAGTTGGTACGAGCAGTACTTC
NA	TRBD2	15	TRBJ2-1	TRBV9	CASSASQTSPRGQFF	TGTGCCAGCAGCGCATCTCAGACTAGCCCGAGGGGGCAGTTCTTC
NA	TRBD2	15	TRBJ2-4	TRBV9	CASSTGLAETNIQYF	TGTGCCAGCAGCACGGGACTAGCGGAGACAAACATTCAGTACTTC
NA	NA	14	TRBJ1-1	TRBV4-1	CASSLPGRNTEAFF	TGCGCCAGCAGCTTGCCGGGACGGAACACTGAAGCTTTCTTT
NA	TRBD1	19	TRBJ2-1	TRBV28	CASSSGQGRRAVVLDEQFF	TGTGCCAGCAGTTCGGGACAGGGGCGTAGGGCGGTGGTCTTGGATGAGCAGTTCTTC
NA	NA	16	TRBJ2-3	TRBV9	CASSVLTGSGTDTQYF	TGTGCCAGCAGCGTTCTTACAGGGTCAGGCACAGATACGCAGTATTTT
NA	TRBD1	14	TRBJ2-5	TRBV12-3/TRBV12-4	CASTLTGGRETQYF	TGTGCCAGCACCTTGACAGGGGGGAGGGAGACCCAGTACTTC
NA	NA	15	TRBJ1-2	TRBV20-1	CSARDPKQSNYGYTF	TGCAGTGCTAGAGATCCCAAACAGTCCAACTATGGCTACACCTTC
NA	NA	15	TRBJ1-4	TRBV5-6	CASSRTGARNEKLFF	TGTGCCAGCAGTCGAACCGGGGCAAGGAATGAAAAACTGTTTTTT
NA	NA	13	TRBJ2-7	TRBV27	CASRPTEIYEQYF	TGTGCCAGCCGCCCGACGGAGATCTACGAGCAGTACTTC
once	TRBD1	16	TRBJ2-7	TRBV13	CASSLPGQGINYEQYF	TGTGCCAGCAGCTTACCGGGACAGGGAATTAACTACGAGCAGTACTTC
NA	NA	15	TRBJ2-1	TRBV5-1	CASRPRTSDYNEQFF	TGCGCCAGCAGGCCCCGTACCTCAGACTACAATGAGCAGTTCTTC
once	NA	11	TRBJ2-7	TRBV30	CAGEVFSGQYF	TGTGCCGGGGAAGTATTCTCCGGGCAGTACTTC
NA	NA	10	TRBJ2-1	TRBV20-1	CSAKRDFQFF	TGCAGTGCTAAGAGGGACTTCCAGTTCTTC
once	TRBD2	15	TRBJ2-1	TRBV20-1	CSAVRLAGAYNEQFF	TGCAGTGCTGTCCGTTTAGCGGGGGCCTACAATGAGCAGTTCTTC
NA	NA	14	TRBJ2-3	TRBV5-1	CASSLDSSTDTQYF	TGCGCCAGCAGCTTGGACAGCTCCACAGATACGCAGTATTTT
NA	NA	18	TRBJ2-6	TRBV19	CASSRGVGPFSGANVLTF	TGTGCCAGTAGTAGAGGGGTGGGTCCCTTCTCTGGGGCCAACGTCCTGACTTTC
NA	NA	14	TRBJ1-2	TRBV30	CAWSVWDGSYGYTF	TGTGCCTGGAGTGTATGGGACGGATCCTATGGCTACACCTTC
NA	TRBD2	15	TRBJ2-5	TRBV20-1	CSAQLGGWAQETQYF	TGCAGTGCCCAACTCGGGGGGTGGGCCCAAGAGACCCAGTACTTC
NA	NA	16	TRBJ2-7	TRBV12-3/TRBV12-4	CASSPQAITRGDEQYF	TGTGCCAGCAGTCCCCAGGCTATAACCAGGGGCGACGAGCAGTACTTC
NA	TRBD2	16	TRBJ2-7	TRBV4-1	CASSQGHSGRAYEQYF	TGCGCCAGCAGCCAGGGTCATAGCGGGAGGGCCTACGAGCAGTACTTC
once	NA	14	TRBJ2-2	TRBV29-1	CSVERTTSSGELFF	TGCAGCGTTGAACGGACGACTAGTTCCGGGGAGCTGTTTTTT
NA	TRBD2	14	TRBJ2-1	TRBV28	CASSSSGVFNEQFF	TGTGCCAGCAGTTCTAGCGGGGTTTTTAATGAGCAGTTCTTC
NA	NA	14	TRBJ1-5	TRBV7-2	CASSFGTNNQPQHF	TGTGCCAGCAGTTTTGGGACTAACAATCAGCCCCAGCATTTT
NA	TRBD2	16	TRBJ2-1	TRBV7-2	CASSFRGLPQYNEQFF	TGTGCCAGCAGCTTCCGGGGACTACCCCAATACAATGAGCAGTTCTTC
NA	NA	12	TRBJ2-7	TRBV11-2	CASSLVPYEQYF	TGTGCCAGCAGCTTAGTTCCATACGAGCAGTACTTC
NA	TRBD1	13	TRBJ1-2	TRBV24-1	CATSEGQGRGYTF	TGTGCCACCAGTGAAGGACAGGGGAGGGGCTACACCTTC
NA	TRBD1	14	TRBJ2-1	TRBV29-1	CSVKTGTGYNEQFF	TGCAGCGTTAAAACCGGGACAGGTTACAATGAGCAGTTCTTC
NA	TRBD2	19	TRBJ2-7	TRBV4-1	CASSQDRLAGGSVAYEQYF	TGCGCCAGCAGCCAAGATCGGCTAGCGGGAGGATCAGTAGCCTACGAGCAGTACTTC
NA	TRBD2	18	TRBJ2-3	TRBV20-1	CRVSSAGGHKTSTDTQYF	TGCAGAGTCTCCTCAGCGGGGGGCCACAAAACTAGCACAGATACGCAGTATTTT
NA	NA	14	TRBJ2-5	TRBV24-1	CATSDGGLGETQYF	TGTGCCACCAGTGATGGGGGGCTGGGGGAGACCCAGTACTTC
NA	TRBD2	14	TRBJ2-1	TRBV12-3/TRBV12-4	CASSKREGWNEQFF	TGTGCCAGCAGTAAGCGGGAGGGATGGAATGAGCAGTTCTTC
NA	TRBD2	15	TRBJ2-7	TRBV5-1	CASSLDGREGYEQYF	TGCGCCAGCAGCTTGGACGGGAGGGAGGGTTACGAGCAGTACTTC
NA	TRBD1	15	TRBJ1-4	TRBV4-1	CASTTPGQLNEKLFF	TGCGCCAGCACCACTCCGGGACAGCTAAATGAAAAACTGTTTTTT
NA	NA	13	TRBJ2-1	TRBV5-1	CASSLDLYNEQFF	TGCGCCAGCAGCTTGGACCTCTACAATGAGCAGTTCTTC
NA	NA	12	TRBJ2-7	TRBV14	CASSQARAVQYF	TGTGCCAGCAGCCAAGCCAGGGCCGTGCAGTACTTC
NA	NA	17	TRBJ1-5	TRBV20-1	CSARIRGALYSNQPQHF	TGCAGTGCTAGAATCCGAGGGGCGCTTTATAGCAATCAGCCCCAGCATTTT
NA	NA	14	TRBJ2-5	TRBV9	CASSVGLNWETQYF	TGTGCCAGCAGCGTAGGACTTAACTGGGAGACCCAGTACTTC
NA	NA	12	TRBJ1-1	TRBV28	CASSFMNTEAFF	TGTGCCAGCAGTTTCATGAACACTGAAGCTTTCTTT
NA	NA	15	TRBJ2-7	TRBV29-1	CSVEVSRGASYEQYF	TGCAGCGTTGAAGTCTCCAGGGGGGCCTCGTACGAGCAGTACTTC
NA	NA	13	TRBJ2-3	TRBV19	CASSPQGLDTQYF	TGTGCCAGTAGTCCTCAGGGACTGGATACGCAGTATTTT
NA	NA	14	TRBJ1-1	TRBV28	CASTRRVRNTEAFF	TGTGCCAGCACCAGACGTGTGAGAAACACTGAAGCTTTCTTT
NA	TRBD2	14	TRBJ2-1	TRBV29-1	CSVEASGGYNEQFF	TGCAGCGTTGAGGCTAGCGGGGGTTACAATGAGCAGTTCTTC
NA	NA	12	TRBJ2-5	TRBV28	CASSAGAETQYF	TGTGCCAGCAGTGCCGGCGCAGAGACCCAGTACTTC
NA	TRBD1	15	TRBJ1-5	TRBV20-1	CSASPGGTGNQPQHF	TGCAGTGCTAGTCCAGGGGGCACAGGCAATCAGCCCCAGCATTTT
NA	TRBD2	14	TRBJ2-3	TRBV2	CASSVGLAGRRWYF	TGTGCCAGCAGTGTCGGTCTAGCGGGAAGGAGGTGGTATTTT
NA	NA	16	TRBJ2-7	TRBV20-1	CSAINDGALSSYEQYF	TGCAGTGCCATAAACGACGGGGCCTTAAGCTCCTACGAGCAGTACTTC
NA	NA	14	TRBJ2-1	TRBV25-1	CASSTGWATNEQFF	TGTGCCAGCAGCACAGGGTGGGCTACAAATGAGCAGTTCTTC
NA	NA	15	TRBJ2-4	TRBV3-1	CASSPLESAKNIQYF	TGTGCCAGCAGCCCGCTCGAATCAGCCAAAAACATTCAGTACTTC
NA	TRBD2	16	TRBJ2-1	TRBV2	CASSTPLAGVGNEQFF	TGTGCCAGCAGTACCCCTCTAGCGGGAGTAGGCAATGAGCAGTTCTTC
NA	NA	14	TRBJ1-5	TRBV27	CASSGVAAGEPQHF	TGTGCCAGCAGCGGTGTGGCCGCCGGCGAGCCCCAGCATTTT
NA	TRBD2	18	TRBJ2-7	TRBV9	CASSVGSPTIAGIYEQYF	TGTGCCAGCAGCGTAGGGTCTCCGACTATAGCGGGAATCTACGAGCAGTACTTC
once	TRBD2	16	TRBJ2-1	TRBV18	CASSPRDAGGVGEQFF	TGTGCCAGCTCACCCCGGGACGCGGGGGGAGTTGGTGAGCAGTTCTTC
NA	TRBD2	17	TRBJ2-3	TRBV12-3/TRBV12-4	CASSIFSGRHLTDTQYF	TGTGCCAGCAGTATTTTTAGCGGGAGGCACCTCACAGATACGCAGTATTTT
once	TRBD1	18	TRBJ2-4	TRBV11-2	CASSNRDRGTLAKNIQYF	TGTGCCAGCAGCAACCGGGACAGGGGCACGCTAGCCAAAAACATTCAGTACTTC
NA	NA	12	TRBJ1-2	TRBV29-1	CSVADGTVGYTF	TGCAGCGTGGCCGACGGGACCGTAGGCTACACCTTC
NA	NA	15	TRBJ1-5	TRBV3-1	CASSQGAGAGQPQHF	TGTGCCAGCAGCCAAGGGGCAGGGGCAGGGCAGCCCCAGCATTTT
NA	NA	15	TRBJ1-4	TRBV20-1	CSARDVTSGNEKLFF	TGCAGTGCTAGAGATGTTACAAGCGGTAATGAAAAACTGTTTTTT
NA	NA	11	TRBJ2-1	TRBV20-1	CSASSGNEQFF	TGCAGTGCTAGTAGCGGTAATGAGCAGTTCTTC
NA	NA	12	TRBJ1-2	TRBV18	CASSRGEHGYTF	TGTGCCAGCTCACGCGGGGAACATGGCTACACCTTC